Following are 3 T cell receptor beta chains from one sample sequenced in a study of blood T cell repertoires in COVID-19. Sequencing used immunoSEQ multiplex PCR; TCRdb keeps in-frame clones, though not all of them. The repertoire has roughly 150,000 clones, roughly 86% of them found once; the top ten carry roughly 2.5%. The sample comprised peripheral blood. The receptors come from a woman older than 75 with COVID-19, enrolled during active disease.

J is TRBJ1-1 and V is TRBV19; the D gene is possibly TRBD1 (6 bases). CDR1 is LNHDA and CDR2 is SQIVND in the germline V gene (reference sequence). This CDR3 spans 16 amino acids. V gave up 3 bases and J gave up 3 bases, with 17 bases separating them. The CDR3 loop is CASSIQEGVSDTEAFF. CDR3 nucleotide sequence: TGTGCCAGTAGTATCCAAGAGGGGGTTTCGGACACTGAAGCTTTCTTT.

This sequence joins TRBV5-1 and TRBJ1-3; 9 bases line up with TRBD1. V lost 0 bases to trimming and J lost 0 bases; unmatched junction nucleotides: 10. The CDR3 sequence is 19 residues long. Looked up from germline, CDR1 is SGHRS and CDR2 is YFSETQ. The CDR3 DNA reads TGCGCCAGCAGCTTGGATCCTCCGGGACAGGGTACCTCTGGAAACACCATATATTTT. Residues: CASSLDPPGQGTSGNTIYF.

CDR3 residues: CATSRVGAGNEKLFF. The CDR3 nucleotides are TGTGCCACCAGCAGAGTAGGGGCAGGGAATGAAAAACTGTTTTTT. The chain is built from TRBV15 and TRBJ1-4; maybe TRBD1 (5 bases). CDR3 size: 15 residues. CDR1 is LNHNV, CDR2 YYDKDF, per germline (reference sequence). Between the trimmed V and J ends, which lost 1 base and 5 bases, there was a span of 11 bases. Complete variable domain (other parts from reference TRBV15 and TRBJ1-4): DAMVIQNPRYQVTQFGKPVTLSCSQTLNHNVMYWYQQKSSQAPKLLFHYYDKDFNNEADTPDNFQSRRPNTSFCFLDIRSPGLGDTAMYLCATSRVGAGNEKLFFGSGTQLSVL.